These 18 T cell receptor beta chains were all obtained from the same sample, sequenced in a study of OX40 agonist ivuxolimab in advanced cancers. Sequenced by immunoSEQ multiplex PCR; TCRdb stores in-frame clones only, minus some. The sample shows tens of thousands of clones, about 82% of them seen only once. Sequences were derived from CD4+ or CD8+ T cells sorted from blood, sampled in a trial of the OX40 agonist ivuxolimab. All receptors derive from an adult with an advanced solid tumor such as melanoma, head and neck, liver or kidney cancer.

The CDR3 sequence is CASTAGPANYGYTF. CDR3 sequence (DNA): TGTGCCAGCACGGCCGGCCCCGCTAACTATGGCTACACCTTC. The chain uses TRBV6-1 and TRBJ1-2, with D unclear. V lost 7 bases to trimming and J lost 0 bases, with 12 bases between them. Germline V gene data show CDR1 as MNHNS and CDR2 as SASEGT. The CDR3 is 14 residues long.

In DNA form, the CDR3 reads TGCGCCAGCAGAGTGGAGGGGAAGGGCACTGAAGCTTTCTTT. This codes for CASRVEGKGTEAFF. The chain has TRBV4-1 and TRBJ1-1; D may be TRBD1 (5 bases). Germline V lookup: CDR1 MGHRA, CDR2 YSYEKL. Trimming pared 6 bases from V and 4 bases from J, leaving 15 bases between. The CDR3 length is 14 residues.

The chain recombines TRBV12-5 with TRBJ1-3; D not resolved. The CDR3 runs to 13 residues. CDR1 and CDR2 (germline): LGHNT, FRNRAP. Trimming pared 7 bases from V and 2 bases from J, leaving 9 bases between. The CDR3 sequence: CASALGTGNTIYF. The CDR3 region has the DNA TGTGCTAGTGCCCTAGGGACTGGAAACACCATATATTTT.

With respect to this clone: Other nucleotide sequences from this sample produce the same CDR3. The chain is built from TRBV2 and TRBJ2-3, with D uncertain. The CDR3 spans 12 residues. Germline CDR1 SNHLY, CDR2 FYNNEI. V was trimmed by 4 bases and J by 0 bases, leaving 2 bases between them. The CDR3 is CASSVSTDTQYF. The DNA of the CDR3 is TGTGCCAGCAGTGTGAGCACAGATACGCAGTATTTT.

The count of this clone is one. The chain combines TRBV2 with TRBJ1-2, with D uncertain. Looked up from germline, CDR1 is SNHLY and CDR2 is FYNNEI. The germline V and J ends were trimmed by 2 bases and 7 bases, with 5 bases remaining between them. The CDR3 is 11 residues long. This CDR3 is CASSETGGYTF. CDR3 bases: TGTGCCAGCAGTGAAACCGGTGGCTACACCTTC.

Only a few counts were recorded for this clone. The V and J genes are TRBV6-1 and TRBJ2-7, with 11 bases aligning to TRBD1. Trimming took 7 bases from V and 3 from J; bases not matched to a gene: 5. Germline V CDR1 and CDR2: MNHNS, SASEGT. This CDR3 is 14 amino acids long. The CDR3 DNA sequence: TGTGCCAGCAAGGGGGGGACAGGGGGCTACGAGCAGTACGTC. It codes for CASKGGTGGYEQYV.

The V call is TRBV30, the J call TRBJ1-4; a possible D gene is TRBD1 (5 bases). The CDR3 covers 14 residues. Germline lookup yields CDR1 GTSNPN and CDR2 SVGIG (reference sequence). Trimming took 3 bases from V and 7 from J, leaving 15 bases between them. The CDR3 region has the DNA TGTGCCTGGAGCGGTGGGGCTTCGCGTGAAAAACTGTTTTTT. Protein product: CAWSGGASREKLFF.

This clone was recorded a few times. The V gene is TRBV2, the J gene TRBJ1-5; 7 positions match TRBD1. J lost 3 bases, V lost 10 bases, and 15 bases had no gene match. In germline, CDR1 is SNHLY, CDR2 FYNNEI. The CDR3 extends over 16 amino acids. CDR3 in DNA: TGTGCCACCAAAGGGGGCGGGATAGAGAACAATCAGCCCCAGCATTTT. Encoded protein: CATKGGGIENNQPQHF.

The V call is TRBV5-1, the J call TRBJ2-1; 8 positions agree with TRBD2. The CDR3 is made up of 18 amino acids. The germline CDR1 and CDR2 sequences are SGHRS and YFSETQ. The junction had 10 bases not matched to a gene; V was cut back by 0 bases and J by 2 bases. The CDR3 is CASSLVGSGTQAYNEQFF. The CDR3 nucleotides are TGCGCCAGCAGCTTGGTGGGTAGCGGGACCCAAGCCTACAATGAGCAGTTCTTC.

The chain carries TRBV28 and TRBJ2-7; D uncertain. Trimming pared 6 bases from V and 4 bases from J, leaving 10 bases between. Per germline, CDR1 MDHEN and CDR2 SYDVKM. This CDR3 spans 12 amino acids. CDR3 sequence reads: CASSLFQYEQYF. The CDR3 DNA reads as TGTGCCAGCAGCTTGTTCCAGTACGAGCAGTACTTC.

On this clone: One end of the junction is discordant with germline, which a read error may explain. This chain links TRBV6-4 with TRBJ1-6; 7 bases are shared with TRBD1. This CDR3 is built from 14 residues. CDR1 is MRHNA, CDR2 SNTAGT, per germline. The CDR3 spells CASSEGGYSSPLHF. DNA for the CDR3: TGTGCCAGCAGTGAAGGGGGCTATAGTTCACCCCTCCACTTT.

V gene TRBV29-1 combines with J gene TRBJ1-1; 7 bases map to TRBD1. CDR1 is SQVTM and CDR2 is ANQGSEA in the germline V gene. This CDR3 comprises 12 residues. Germline trimming cut 7 bases from V and 0 bases from J; bases unmatched to any gene: 2. In nucleotides, the CDR3 is TGCAGCGGGGGACAGATGAACACTGAAGCTTTCTTT. This codes for CSGGQMNTEAFF.

This clone occurred a few times. This sequence joins TRBV4-2 and TRBJ2-3; D call uncertain. CDR3 size: 13 residues. Germline lookup yields CDR1 LGHNA and CDR2 YNFKEQ. Between the trimmed V and J ends, which lost 4 bases and 0 bases, there was a span of 5 bases. Written as DNA, the CDR3 is TGTGCCAGCAGCCTTACTAGCACAGATACGCAGTATTTT. This translates into CASSLTSTDTQYF.

The chain is built from TRBV10-3 and TRBJ2-1; 7 bases line up with TRBD2. Germline trimming cut 3 bases from V and 0 bases from J; bases unmatched to any gene: 8. The CDR3 sequence is 17 residues long. Germline-derived CDR1 and CDR2 are ENHRY and SYGVKD. As DNA, the CDR3 is TGTGCCATCAGTGATGGGGGGGACCGCAGCTCCTACAATGAGCAGTTCTTC. Its protein is CAISDGGDRSSYNEQFF.

The chain has TRBV4-1 and TRBJ1-4; D perhaps matches TRBD1 (5 bases). The V gene's germline CDR1 is MGHRA and CDR2 YSYEKL. Between the trimmed V and J ends, which lost 2 bases and 4 bases, there was a span of 14 bases. The CDR3 runs to 16 residues. CDR3 sequence (DNA): TGCGCCAGCAGCCAATCAGGACCCGGGGGTAATGAAAAACTGTTTTTT. It encodes CASSQSGPGGNEKLFF.

The genes are TRBV18 and TRBJ2-6; tentative D call: TRBD2 (6 bases). V lost 4 bases and J lost 4, with 14 bases in between. The CDR3 is made up of 16 amino acids. From germline, CDR1 is KGHSH and CDR2 LQKENI. The CDR3 region is CASSQNGGFGANVLTF. The CDR3 bases are TGTGCCAGCTCACAAAATGGGGGGTTCGGGGCCAACGTCCTGACTTTC.

The chain uses TRBV14 and TRBJ1-2; maybe TRBD1 (5 bases). The CDR3 covers 16 residues. V lost 4 bases, J lost 0 bases, and 15 bases lay in between. Looked up from germline, CDR1 is SGHDN and CDR2 is FVKESK. The CDR3 reads CASSPYGGEANYGYTF. In DNA, the CDR3 is TGTGCCAGCAGCCCATACGGGGGGGAAGCTAACTATGGCTACACCTTC.

This clone was observed a single time. The genes are TRBV2 and TRBJ2-2; D gene uncertain. Trimming cost V 6 bases and J 6 bases, with 8 bases left between them. CDR3 length: 12 amino acids. CDR1 and CDR2 (germline): SNHLY, FYNNEI. This CDR3 reads CASSGDAGELFF. The CDR3 DNA reads as TGTGCCAGCAGCGGTGACGCCGGGGAGCTGTTTTTT.